The 17 T cell receptor beta chains in this list originate from one sample, sequenced in a study of Graves' ophthalmopathy and Graves' hyperthyroidism. The authors amplified TCR beta CDR3 regions, and they did so from RNA transcripts for repertoire sequencing. A first-round RT-PCR used HTBI primers, followed by a second-round multiplex PCR. TCRdb reprocessed the multiplex PCR reads with MiXCR, giving one entry per CDR3 protein. Of over 500,000 distinct CDR3 sequences listed, roughly 20% were seen once; the top ten hold roughly 6.9%. What was sequenced was peripheral blood. The receptor set was obtained from a woman aged 18-29 years with stable Graves' hyperthyroidism. Some clones in this sample may be carry-over from other donors' samples.

This clonotype was seen a handful of times. The chain couples TRBV28 to TRBJ2-7; 10 nucleotides line up with TRBD1. CDR1 is MDHEN, CDR2 SYDVKM, per germline. The trim removed 6 bases at V and 4 bases at J, leaving 9 bases unmatched. The CDR3 is 15 amino acids. CDR3 sequence reads: CASSLMGDRGYEQYF. CDR3 DNA: TGTGCCAGCAGCCTTATGGGGGACAGGGGTTACGAGCAGTACTTC.

Points on this clonotype: Since a much larger clone is just one base distant, this may be a read error. The chain combines TRBV5-1 with TRBJ2-5; possibly TRBD1 for D (6 bases). Germline V CDR1 and CDR2: SGHRS, YFSETQ. V was cut by 0 bases and J by 0 bases, with 9 bases left in between. This CDR3 is built from 15 residues. CDR3 amino acids: CASSLGDKYQETQYF. In DNA form, the CDR3 reads TGCGCCAGCAGCTTGGGGGACAAATACCAAGAGACCCAGTACTTC.

In this sample, this clonotype turned up a few times. The chain employs TRBV6-5 and TRBJ2-2; TRBD2 matches 7 bases. The CDR3 sequence is 15 residues long. In germline, CDR1 is MNHEY, CDR2 SVGAGI. The V segment lost 1 base and the J segment 6 bases; nucleotides outside the gene matches: 5. DNA of the CDR3: TGTGCCAGCAGTTACTTAGCGGGCGGGGCCGGGGAGCTGTTTTTT. The encoded protein is CASSYLAGGAGELFF.

The chain's CDR3 is CASSFWGSSTGELFF. CDR3 sequence (DNA): TGTGCCAGCAGTTTCTGGGGGAGCAGTACCGGGGAGCTGTTTTTT. The chain is built from TRBV12-3 or TRBV12-4 and TRBJ2-2; D is possibly TRBD1 or TRBD2 (5 bases each). The CDR3 spans 15 residues. Trimming left V 3 bases short and J 5 bases short, with 13 bases between.

This clonotype was picked up many times. A read error may produce the germline difference seen at one junction end. The chain is built from TRBV28 and TRBJ2-7; 7 bases agree with TRBD1. The CDR3 has 12 residues. Germline CDR1 and CDR2: MDHEN and SYDVKM. The CDR3, as DNA: TGTGCCAGCAGAGCAACAGGGGATTCTCTTTTCTTC. It specifies CASRATGDSLFF. Supplemented by reference TRBV28 and TRBJ2-7, the full variable domain reads DVKVTQSSRYLVKRTGEKVFLECVQDMDHENMFWYRQDPGLGLRLIYFSYDVKMKEKGDIPEGYSVSREKKERFSLILESASTNQTSMYLCASRATGDSLFFGPGTRLTVT.

The rearrangement uses TRBV11-3 and TRBJ2-2; 14 bases are a match to TRBD2. The CDR3 spans 15 residues. Per the germline V gene, CDR1 is SGHNT and CDR2 is YENEEA. V lost 8 bases, J lost 7 bases, and 6 bases stayed unmatched. The chain's CDR3 is CASSSGLAGVGELFF. The CDR3, as DNA: TGTGCCAGCTCTTCGGGACTAGCGGGAGTCGGGGAGCTGTTTTTT.

This clonotype has at least ten counts. CDR3 in DNA: TGCAGTGCCAGGCGGACAGGGAACGGGGAGCTGTTTTTT. It codes for CSARRTGNGELFF. The genes are TRBV20-1 and TRBJ2-2, with 8 bases fitting TRBD1. The V gene end was trimmed by 6 bases and the J gene end by 7 bases; junction bases not matched to a gene: 7. The V gene's germline CDR1 is DFQATT and CDR2 SNEGSKA (reference sequence). This CDR3 has 13 amino acids.

This clonotype was counted ten times or more. V usage is TRBV9 and J usage is TRBJ1-5; D remains unclear. V was clipped by 3 bases and J by 1 base, with 11 bases between them. This CDR3 region has 15 residues. Germline lookup yields CDR1 SGDLS and CDR2 YYNGEE. The CDR3 region has the DNA TGTGCCAGCAGCGAAGGGTACGGGAGCAATCAGCCCCAGCATTTT. Its protein product is CASSEGYGSNQPQHF.

The genes are TRBV7-2 and TRBJ1-1; D possibly corresponds to TRBD1 (5 bases). The CDR3 is 13 amino acids. Germline V gene data show CDR1 as SGHTA and CDR2 as FQGNSA. Trimming stripped 5 bases from V and 11 bases from J, with 18 bases between. This chain's CDR3 is CASSQEAGAGAFF. The CDR3 DNA reads as TGTGCCAGCAGCCAAGAGGCTGGGGCAGGGGCTTTCTTT. Combining the CDR3 with reference TRBV7-2 and TRBJ1-1 gives the whole variable domain GAGVSQSPSNKVTEKGKDVELRCDPISGHTALYWYRQSLGQGLEFLIYFQGNSAPDKSGLPSDRFSAERTGGSVSTLTIQRTQQEDSAVYLCASSQEAGAGAFFGQGTRLTVV.

The J gene is TRBJ1-1, the V gene TRBV6-5, with D perhaps matching TRBD1 (6 bases). The CDR3 totals 15 residues. Germline V CDR1 and CDR2: MNHEY, SVGAGI. The ends were cut back, 6 bases at V and 0 bases at J, with 14 bases in the middle. DNA for the CDR3: TGTGCCAGCAGGTTATCCGGACAGATGAACACTGAAGCTTTCTTT. Protein product: CASRLSGQMNTEAFF.

The chain recombines TRBV28 with TRBJ2-7; a possible D gene is TRBD1 (5 bases). Trimming took off 5 bases at V and 3 bases at J, with 17 bases between the two ends. Germline V gives CDR1 MDHEN, CDR2 SYDVKM. This CDR3 is 15 amino acids long. The CDR3 spells CASSPPPRQNYEQYF. CDR3 nucleotide sequence: TGTGCCAGCAGTCCGCCCCCCCGACAGAACTACGAGCAGTACTTC.

This clonotype showed up just once. The gene calls are TRBV5-1 and TRBJ1-1; D possibly corresponds to TRBD1 (5 bases). Trimming cost V 3 bases and J 5 bases, with 14 bases left between them. CDR3 size: 14 residues. Germline-derived CDR1 and CDR2 are SGHRS and YFSETQ. In DNA, the CDR3 is TGCGCCAGCAGCTCCGGGACGTTCGGGACTGAAGCTTTCTTT. Translating gives CASSSGTFGTEAFF.

The genes are TRBV28 and TRBJ1-1; no firm D call. The CDR3 has 13 amino acids. The germline CDR1 and CDR2 sequences are MDHEN and SYDVKM. V was clipped by 2 bases and J by 5 bases, with 9 bases between them. As DNA, the CDR3 is TGTGCCAGCAGTTTACTACCTGAAACTGAAGCTTTCTTT. It encodes CASSLLPETEAFF.

As for this clonotype: A single base separates this from a much larger clone, so it may be a read error. V and J are TRBV4-1 and TRBJ2-7; D is undetermined. Germline V CDR1 and CDR2: MGHRA, YSYEKL. The CDR3 has 14 amino acids. V lost 0 bases to trimming and J lost 3 bases, with 9 bases between them. The chain's CDR3 is CASSQEARSYEQYF. The CDR3, as DNA: TGCGCCAGCAGCCAAGAAGCGAGGAGCTACGAGCAGTACTTC.

There are many counts of this clonotype. The V and J genes are TRBV30 and TRBJ1-3; possible D gene TRBD1, 6 bases. Germline V gene data show CDR1 as GTSNPN and CDR2 as SVGIG (reference sequence). The CDR3 is 13 amino acids. Trimming cost V 5 bases and J 0 bases, with 8 bases left between them. CDR3 in amino acids: CAWGQSSGNTIYF. The CDR3 DNA reads TGTGCCTGGGGACAGAGCTCTGGAAACACCATATATTTT.

Ten or more counts support this clonotype. The rearrangement joins TRBV12-3 or TRBV12-4 to TRBJ2-2; the D gene is possibly TRBD2 (7 bases). CDR3 length: 15 amino acids. V shed 7 bases and J shed 7 bases, with 19 bases lying between them. In nucleotides, the CDR3 is TGTGCCAGCACAGGGGACTATTCGGTGGGCGGGGAGCTGTTTTTT. As protein: CASTGDYSVGGELFF.

This clonotype was seen many times. J is TRBJ2-5 and V is TRBV15; tentative D call: TRBD2 (6 bases). The CDR3 totals 17 residues. Germline assignment: CDR1 LNHNV and CDR2 YYDKDF (reference sequence). The germline V and J ends were trimmed by 1 base and 3 bases, with 18 bases remaining between them. Here the CDR3 reads CATSRGLVSAGEETQYF. CDR3 in DNA: TGTGCCACCAGCAGAGGCCTTGTCTCAGCGGGCGAAGAGACCCAGTACTTC.